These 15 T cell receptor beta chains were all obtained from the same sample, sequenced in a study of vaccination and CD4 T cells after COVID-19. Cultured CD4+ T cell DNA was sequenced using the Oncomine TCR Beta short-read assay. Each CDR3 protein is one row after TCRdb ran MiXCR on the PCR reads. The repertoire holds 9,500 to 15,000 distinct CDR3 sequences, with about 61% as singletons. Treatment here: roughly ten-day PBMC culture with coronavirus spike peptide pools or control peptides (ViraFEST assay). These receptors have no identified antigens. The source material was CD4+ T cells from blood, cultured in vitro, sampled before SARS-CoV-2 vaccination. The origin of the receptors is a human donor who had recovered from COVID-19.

The CDR3 bases are TGTGCCACCAGTGATTCATCCCGGATAAGGGGGGGCAATCAGCCCCAGCATTTT. Its translation is CATSDSSRIRGGNQPQHF. This chain joins TRBV24-1 and TRBJ1-5, with D perhaps TRBD1 (6 bases). The CDR3 length is 18 residues. The V and J ends lost 2 bases and 2 bases respectively, with 18 bases between them. From germline, CDR1 is KGHDR and CDR2 SFDVKD.

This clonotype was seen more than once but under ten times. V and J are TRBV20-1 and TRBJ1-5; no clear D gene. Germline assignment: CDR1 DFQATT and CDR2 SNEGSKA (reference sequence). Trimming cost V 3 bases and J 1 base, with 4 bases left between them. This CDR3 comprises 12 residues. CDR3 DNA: TGCAGTGCTAGTGGAAGCAATCAGCCCCAGCATTTT. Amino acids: CSASGSNQPQHF.

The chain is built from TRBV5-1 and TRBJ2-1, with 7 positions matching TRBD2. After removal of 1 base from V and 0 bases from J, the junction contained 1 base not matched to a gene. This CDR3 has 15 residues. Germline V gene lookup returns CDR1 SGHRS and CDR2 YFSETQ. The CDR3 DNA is TGCGCCAGCAGCTTGCAGCGGGGCTCCTACAATGAGCAGTTCTTC. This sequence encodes CASSLQRGSYNEQFF.

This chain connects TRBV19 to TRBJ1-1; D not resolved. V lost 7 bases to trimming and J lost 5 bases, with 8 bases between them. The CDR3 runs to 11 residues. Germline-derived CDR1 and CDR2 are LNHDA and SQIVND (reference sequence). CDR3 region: CASTRETEAFF. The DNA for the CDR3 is TGTGCCAGTACCCGGGAGACTGAAGCTTTCTTT.

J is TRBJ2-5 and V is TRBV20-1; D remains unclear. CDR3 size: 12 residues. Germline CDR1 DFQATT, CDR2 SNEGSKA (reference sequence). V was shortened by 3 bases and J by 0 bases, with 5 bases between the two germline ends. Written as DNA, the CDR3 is TGCAGTGCTAGTACAGACCAAGAGACCCAGTACTTC. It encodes CSASTDQETQYF.

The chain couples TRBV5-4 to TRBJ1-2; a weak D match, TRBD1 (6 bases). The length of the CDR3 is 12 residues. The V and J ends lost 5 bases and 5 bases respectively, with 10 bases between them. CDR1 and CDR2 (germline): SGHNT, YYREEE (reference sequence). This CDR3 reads CASRVDRYGYTF. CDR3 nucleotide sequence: TGTGCCAGCAGAGTGGACAGATATGGCTACACCTTC. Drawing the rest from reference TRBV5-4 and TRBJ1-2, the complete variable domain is ETGVTQSPTHLIKTRGQQVTLRCSSQSGHNTVSWYQQALGQGPQFIFQYYREEENGRGNFPPRFSGLQFPNYSSELNVNALELDDSALYLCASRVDRYGYTFGSGTRLTVV.

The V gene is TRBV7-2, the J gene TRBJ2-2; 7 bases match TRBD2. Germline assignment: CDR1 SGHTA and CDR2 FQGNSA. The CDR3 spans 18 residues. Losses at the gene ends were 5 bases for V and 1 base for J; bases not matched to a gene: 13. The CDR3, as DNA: TGTGCCAGCAGCACCCCCGTAACCGGGACTAAGAACACCGGGGAGCTGTTTTTT. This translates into CASSTPVTGTKNTGELFF.

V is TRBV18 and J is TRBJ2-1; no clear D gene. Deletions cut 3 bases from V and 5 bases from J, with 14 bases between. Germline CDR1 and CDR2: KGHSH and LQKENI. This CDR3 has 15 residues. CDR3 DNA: TGTGCCAGCTCACCTGGGAATGGATTACACAATGAGCAGTTCTTC. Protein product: CASSPGNGLHNEQFF. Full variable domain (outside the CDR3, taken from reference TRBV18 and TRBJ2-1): NAGVMQNPRHLVRRRGQEARLRCSPMKGHSHVYWYRQLPEEGLKFMVYLQKENIIDESGMPKERFSAEFPKEGPSILRIQQVVRGDSAAYFCASSPGNGLHNEQFFGPGTRLTVL.

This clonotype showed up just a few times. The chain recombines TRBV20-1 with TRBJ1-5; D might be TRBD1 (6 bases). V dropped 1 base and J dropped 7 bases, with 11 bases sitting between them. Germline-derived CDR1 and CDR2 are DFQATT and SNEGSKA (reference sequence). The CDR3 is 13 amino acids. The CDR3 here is CSARVAGAQPQHF. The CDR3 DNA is TGCAGTGCTAGAGTCGCAGGGGCCCAGCCCCAGCATTTT.

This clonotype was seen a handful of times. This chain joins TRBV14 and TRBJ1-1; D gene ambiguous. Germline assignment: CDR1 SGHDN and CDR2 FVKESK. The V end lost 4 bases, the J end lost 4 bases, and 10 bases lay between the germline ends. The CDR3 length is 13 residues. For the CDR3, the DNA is TGTGCCAGCAGCCGGTGGGAGAGCACTGAAGCTTTCTTT. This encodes CASSRWESTEAFF.

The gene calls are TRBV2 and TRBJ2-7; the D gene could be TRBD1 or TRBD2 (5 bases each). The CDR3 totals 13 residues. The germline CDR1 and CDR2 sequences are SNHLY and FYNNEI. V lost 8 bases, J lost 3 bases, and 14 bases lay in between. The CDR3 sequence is CASGRDGRYEQYF. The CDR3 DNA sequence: TGTGCCAGCGGCCGGGACGGACGCTACGAGCAGTACTTC.

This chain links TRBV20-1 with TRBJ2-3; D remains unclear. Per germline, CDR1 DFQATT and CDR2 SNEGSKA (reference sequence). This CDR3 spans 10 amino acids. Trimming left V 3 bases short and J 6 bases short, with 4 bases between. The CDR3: CSARGDTQYF. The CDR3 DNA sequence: TGCAGTGCTAGGGGGGATACGCAGTATTTT.

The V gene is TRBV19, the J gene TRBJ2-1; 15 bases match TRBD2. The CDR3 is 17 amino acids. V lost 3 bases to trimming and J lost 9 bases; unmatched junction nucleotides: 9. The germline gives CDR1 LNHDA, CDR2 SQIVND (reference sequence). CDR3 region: CASSMLWTSGRAVEQFF. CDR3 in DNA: TGTGCCAGTAGTATGTTATGGACTAGCGGGAGGGCCGTTGAGCAGTTCTTC. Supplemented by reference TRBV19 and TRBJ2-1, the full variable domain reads DGGITQSPKYLFRKEGQNVTLSCEQNLNHDAMYWYRQDPGQGLRLIYYSQIVNDFQKGDIAEGYSVSREKKESFPLTVTSAQKNPTAFYLCASSMLWTSGRAVEQFFGPGTRLTVL.

The DNA of the CDR3 is TGTGCCAGCAGTTCCCGGGCCGTACTGAACACCGGGGAGCTGTTTTTT. It translates to CASSSRAVLNTGELFF. This chain uses TRBV28 with TRBJ2-2; D is unclear. CDR1 and CDR2 from the germline V gene are MDHEN and SYDVKM. Deletions cut 4 bases from V and 1 base from J, with 13 bases between. The CDR3 covers 16 residues.

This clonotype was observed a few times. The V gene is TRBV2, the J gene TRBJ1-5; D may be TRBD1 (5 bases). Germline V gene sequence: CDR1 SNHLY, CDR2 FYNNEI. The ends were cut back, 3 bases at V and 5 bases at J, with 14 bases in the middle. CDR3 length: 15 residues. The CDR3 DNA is TGTGCCAGCAGTGACCGGGCAGGGTCTGATCAGCCCCAGCATTTT. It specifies CASSDRAGSDQPQHF.